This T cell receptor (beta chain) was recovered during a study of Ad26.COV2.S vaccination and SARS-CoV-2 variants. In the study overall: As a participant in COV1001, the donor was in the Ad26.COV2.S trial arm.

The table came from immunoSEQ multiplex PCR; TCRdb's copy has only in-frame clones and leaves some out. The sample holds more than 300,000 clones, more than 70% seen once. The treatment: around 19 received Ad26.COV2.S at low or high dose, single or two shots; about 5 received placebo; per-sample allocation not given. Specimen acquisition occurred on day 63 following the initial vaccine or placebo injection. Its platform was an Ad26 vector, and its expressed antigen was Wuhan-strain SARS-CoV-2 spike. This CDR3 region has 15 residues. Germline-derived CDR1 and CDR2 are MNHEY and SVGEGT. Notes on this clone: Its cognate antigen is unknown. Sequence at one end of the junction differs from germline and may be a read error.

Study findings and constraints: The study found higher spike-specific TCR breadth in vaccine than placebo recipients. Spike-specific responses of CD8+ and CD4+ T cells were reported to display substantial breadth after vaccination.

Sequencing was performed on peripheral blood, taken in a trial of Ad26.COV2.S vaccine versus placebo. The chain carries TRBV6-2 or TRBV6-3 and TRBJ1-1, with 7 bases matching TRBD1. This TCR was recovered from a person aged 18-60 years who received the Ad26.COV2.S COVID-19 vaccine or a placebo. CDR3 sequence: CASSDSGQQSTEAFF. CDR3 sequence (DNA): TGTGCCAGCAGTGACTCGGGACAGCAGAGCACTGAAGCTTTCTTT.